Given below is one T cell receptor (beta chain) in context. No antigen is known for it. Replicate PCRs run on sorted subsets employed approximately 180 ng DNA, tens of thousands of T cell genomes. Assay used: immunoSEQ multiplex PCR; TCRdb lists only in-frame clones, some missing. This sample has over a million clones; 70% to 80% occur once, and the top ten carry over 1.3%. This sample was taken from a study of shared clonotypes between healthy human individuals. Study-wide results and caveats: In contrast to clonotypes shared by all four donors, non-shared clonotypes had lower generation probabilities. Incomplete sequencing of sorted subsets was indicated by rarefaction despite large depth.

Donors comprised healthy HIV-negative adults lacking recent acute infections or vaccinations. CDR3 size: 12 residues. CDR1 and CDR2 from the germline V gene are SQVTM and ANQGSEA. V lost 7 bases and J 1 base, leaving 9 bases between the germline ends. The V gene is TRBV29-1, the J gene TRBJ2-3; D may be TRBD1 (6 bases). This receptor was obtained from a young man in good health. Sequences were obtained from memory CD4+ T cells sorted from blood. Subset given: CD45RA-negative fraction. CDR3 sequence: CSGRQGTDTQYF. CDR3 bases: TGCAGCGGGAGACAGGGCACAGATACGCAGTATTTT.